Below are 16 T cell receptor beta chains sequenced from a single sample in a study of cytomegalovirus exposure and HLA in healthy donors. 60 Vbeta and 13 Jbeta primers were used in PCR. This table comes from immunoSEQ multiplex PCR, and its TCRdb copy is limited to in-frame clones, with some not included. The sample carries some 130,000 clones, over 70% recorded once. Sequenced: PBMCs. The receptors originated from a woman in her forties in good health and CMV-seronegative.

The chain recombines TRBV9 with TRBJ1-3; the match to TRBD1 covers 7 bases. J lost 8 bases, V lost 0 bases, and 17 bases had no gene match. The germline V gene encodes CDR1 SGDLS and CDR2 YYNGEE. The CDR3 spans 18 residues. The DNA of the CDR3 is TGTGCCAGCAGCGTAGGGACCCCGGACAGGATCCAGATAGACACCATATATTTT. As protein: CASSVGTPDRIQIDTIYF.

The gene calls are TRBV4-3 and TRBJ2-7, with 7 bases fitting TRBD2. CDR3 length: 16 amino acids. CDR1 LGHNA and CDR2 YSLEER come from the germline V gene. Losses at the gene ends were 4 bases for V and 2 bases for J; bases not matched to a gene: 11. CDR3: CASSRGGAGTPYEQYF. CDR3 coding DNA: TGCGCCAGCAGCCGGGGAGGGGCGGGGACCCCCTACGAGCAGTACTTC.

The CDR3 here is CASSVAAGGTSYNEQFF. In nucleotides, the CDR3 is TGTGCCAGCAGCGTAGCGGCGGGGGGGACGTCCTACAATGAGCAGTTCTTC. V is TRBV9 and J is TRBJ2-1; 9 nucleotides match TRBD2. The length of the CDR3 is 17 residues. The V and J ends lost 0 bases and 1 base, in that order; junction bases with no gene match: 5. CDR1 is SGDLS, CDR2 YYNGEE, per germline.

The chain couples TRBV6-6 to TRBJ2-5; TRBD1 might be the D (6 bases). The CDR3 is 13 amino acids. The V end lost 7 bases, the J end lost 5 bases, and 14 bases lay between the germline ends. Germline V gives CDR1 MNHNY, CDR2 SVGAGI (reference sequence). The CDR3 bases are TGTGCCAGCACCGAAGGGGGAAGGGAGACCCAGTACTTC. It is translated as CASTEGGRETQYF.

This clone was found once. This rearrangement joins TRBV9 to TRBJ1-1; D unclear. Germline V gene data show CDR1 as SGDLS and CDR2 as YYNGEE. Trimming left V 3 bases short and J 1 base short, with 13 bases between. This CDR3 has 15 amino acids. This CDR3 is CASSASPGRNTEAFF. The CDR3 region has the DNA TGTGCCAGCAGCGCATCACCCGGGAGGAACACTGAAGCTTTCTTT.

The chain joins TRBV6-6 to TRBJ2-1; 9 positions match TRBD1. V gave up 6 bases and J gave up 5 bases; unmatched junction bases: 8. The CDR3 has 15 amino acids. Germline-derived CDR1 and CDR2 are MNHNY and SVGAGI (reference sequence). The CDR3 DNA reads TGTGCCAGCAGCCAGGGACAGGGCTGGGACAATGAGCAGTTCTTC. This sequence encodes CASSQGQGWDNEQFF.

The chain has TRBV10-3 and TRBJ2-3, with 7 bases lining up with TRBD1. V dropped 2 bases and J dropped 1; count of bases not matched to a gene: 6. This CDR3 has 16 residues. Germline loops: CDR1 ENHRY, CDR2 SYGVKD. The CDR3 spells CAISEDRAMGTDTQYF. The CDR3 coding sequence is TGTGCCATCAGTGAGGACAGGGCAATGGGCACAGATACGCAGTATTTT.

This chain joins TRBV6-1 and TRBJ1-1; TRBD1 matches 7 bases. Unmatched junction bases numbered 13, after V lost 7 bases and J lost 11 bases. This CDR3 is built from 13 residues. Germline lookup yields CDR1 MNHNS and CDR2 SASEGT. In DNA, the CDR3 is TGTGCCAGCATGACAGGGCAGGAATTGTGGGCTTTCTTT. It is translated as CASMTGQELWAFF.

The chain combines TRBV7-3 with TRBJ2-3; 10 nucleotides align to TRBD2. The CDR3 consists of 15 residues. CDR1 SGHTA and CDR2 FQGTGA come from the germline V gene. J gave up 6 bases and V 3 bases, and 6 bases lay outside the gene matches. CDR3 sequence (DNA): TGTGCCAGCAGCTTTCGAGCGGGGGGGTACGATACGCAGTATTTT. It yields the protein CASSFRAGGYDTQYF. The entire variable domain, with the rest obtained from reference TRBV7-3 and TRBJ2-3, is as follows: GAGVSQTPSNKVTEKGKYVELRCDPISGHTALYWYRQSLGQGPEFLIYFQGTGAADDSGLPNDRFFAVRPEGSVSTLKIQRTERGDSAVYLCASSFRAGGYDTQYFGPGTRLTVL.

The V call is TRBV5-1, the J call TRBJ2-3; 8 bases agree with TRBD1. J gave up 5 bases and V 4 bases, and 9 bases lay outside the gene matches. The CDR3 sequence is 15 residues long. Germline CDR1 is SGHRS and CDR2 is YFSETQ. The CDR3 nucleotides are TGCGCCAGCAGCCGCCATCCGACAGGGGAAGATACGCAGTATTTT. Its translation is CASSRHPTGEDTQYF.

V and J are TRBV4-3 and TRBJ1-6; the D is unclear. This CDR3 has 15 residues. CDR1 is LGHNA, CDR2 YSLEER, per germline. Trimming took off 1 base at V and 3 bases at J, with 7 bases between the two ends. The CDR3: CASSQAGGYNSPLHF. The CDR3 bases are TGCGCCAGCAGCCAAGCAGGAGGCTATAATTCACCCCTCCACTTT.

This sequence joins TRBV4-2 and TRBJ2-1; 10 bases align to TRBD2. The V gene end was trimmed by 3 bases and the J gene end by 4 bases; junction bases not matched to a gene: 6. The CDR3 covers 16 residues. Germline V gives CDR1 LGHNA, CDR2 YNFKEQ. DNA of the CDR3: TGTGCCAGCAGCCAGACAGCGGGGGGGCCTTACAATGAGCAGTTCTTC. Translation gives CASSQTAGGPYNEQFF.

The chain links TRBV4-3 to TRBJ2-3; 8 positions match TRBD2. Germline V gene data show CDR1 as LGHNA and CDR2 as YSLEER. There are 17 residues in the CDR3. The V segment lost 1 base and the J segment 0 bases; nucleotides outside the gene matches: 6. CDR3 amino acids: CASSQVAERGSTDTQYF. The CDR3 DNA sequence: TGCGCCAGCAGCCAAGTGGCAGAGCGGGGGAGCACAGATACGCAGTATTTT.

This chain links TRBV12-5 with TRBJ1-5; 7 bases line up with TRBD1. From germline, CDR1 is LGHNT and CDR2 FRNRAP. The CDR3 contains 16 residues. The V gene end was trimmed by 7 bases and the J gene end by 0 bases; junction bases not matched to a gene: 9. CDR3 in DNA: TGTGCTAGTGCCCCCGGACAGGTTGGTAGCAATCAGCCCCAGCATTTT. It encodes CASAPGQVGSNQPQHF.

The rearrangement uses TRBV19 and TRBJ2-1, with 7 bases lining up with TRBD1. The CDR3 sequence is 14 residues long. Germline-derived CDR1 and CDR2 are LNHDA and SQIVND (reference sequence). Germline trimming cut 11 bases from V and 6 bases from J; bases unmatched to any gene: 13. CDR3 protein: CAVSTGVFINEQFF. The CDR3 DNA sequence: TGTGCCGTGTCCACAGGGGTTTTCATCAATGAGCAGTTCTTC.

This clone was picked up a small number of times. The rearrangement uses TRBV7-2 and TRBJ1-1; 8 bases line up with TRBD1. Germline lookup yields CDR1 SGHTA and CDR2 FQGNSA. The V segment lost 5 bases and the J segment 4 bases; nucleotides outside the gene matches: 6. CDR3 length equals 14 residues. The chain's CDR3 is CASSPRQGSTEAFF. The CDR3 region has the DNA TGTGCCAGCAGCCCCCGACAGGGGAGCACTGAAGCTTTCTTT. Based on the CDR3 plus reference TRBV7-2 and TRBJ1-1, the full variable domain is GAGVSQSPSNKVTEKGKDVELRCDPISGHTALYWYRQSLGQGLEFLIYFQGNSAPDKSGLPSDRFSAERTGGSVSTLTIQRTQQEDSAVYLCASSPRQGSTEAFFGQGTRLTVV.